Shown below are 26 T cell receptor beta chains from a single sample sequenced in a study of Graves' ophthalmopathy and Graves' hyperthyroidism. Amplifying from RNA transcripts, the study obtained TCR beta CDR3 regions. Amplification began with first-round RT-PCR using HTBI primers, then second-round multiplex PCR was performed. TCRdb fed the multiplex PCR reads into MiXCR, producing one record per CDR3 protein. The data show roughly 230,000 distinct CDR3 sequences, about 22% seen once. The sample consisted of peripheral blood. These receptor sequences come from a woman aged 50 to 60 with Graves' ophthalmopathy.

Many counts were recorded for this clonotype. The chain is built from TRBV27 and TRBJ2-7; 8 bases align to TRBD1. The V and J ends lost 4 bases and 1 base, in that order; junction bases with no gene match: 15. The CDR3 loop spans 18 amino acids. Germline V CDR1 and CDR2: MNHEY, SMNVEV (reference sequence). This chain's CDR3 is CASSSRTGSGKVSYEQYF. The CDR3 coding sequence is TGTGCCAGCAGTTCGCGGACAGGGAGCGGTAAGGTATCCTACGAGCAGTACTTC.

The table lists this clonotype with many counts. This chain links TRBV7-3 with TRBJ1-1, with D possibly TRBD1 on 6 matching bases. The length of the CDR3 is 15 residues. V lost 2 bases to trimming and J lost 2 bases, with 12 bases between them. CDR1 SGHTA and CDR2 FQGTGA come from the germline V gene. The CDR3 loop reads CASSLGPGANTEAFF. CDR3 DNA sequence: TGTGCCAGCAGCTTAGGTCCAGGGGCTAACACTGAAGCTTTCTTT.

This chain's CDR3 is CASSFGITYEQYF. The CDR3 DNA sequence: TGTGCCAGCAGCTTCGGGATCACCTACGAGCAGTACTTC. V gene TRBV7-8 combines with J gene TRBJ2-7; possible D gene TRBD2, 5 bases. The V gene's germline CDR1 is SGHVS and CDR2 FQNEAQ. The CDR3 extends over 13 amino acids. V lost 3 bases and J lost 2, with 8 bases in between.

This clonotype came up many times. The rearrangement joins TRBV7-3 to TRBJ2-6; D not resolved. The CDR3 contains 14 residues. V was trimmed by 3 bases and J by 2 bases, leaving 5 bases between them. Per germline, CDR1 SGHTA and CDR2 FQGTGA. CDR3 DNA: TGTGCCAGCAGCTTTAGTGCTGGGGCCAACGTCCTGACTTTC. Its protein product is CASSFSAGANVLTF.

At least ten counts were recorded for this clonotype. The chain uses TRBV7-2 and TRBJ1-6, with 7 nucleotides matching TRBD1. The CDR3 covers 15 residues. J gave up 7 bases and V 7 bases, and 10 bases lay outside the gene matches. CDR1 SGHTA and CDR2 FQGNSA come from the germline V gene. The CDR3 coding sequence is TGTGCCAGCACCCTAAACAGGGGCTACAATTCACCCCTCCACTTT. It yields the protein CASTLNRGYNSPLHF.

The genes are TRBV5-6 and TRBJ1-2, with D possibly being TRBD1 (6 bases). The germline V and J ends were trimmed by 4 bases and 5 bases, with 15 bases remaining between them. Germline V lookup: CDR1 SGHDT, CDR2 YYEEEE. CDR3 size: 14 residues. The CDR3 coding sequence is TGTGCCAGCAGCCCAAAGGGGGTTTCTTATGGCTACACCTTC. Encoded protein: CASSPKGVSYGYTF.

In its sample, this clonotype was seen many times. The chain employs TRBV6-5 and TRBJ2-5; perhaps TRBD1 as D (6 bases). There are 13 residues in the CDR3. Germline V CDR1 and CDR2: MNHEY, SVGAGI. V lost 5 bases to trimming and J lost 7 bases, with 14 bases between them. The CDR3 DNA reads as TGTGCCAGCAGTAACAGGGACGTGGGGACCCAGTACTTC. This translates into CASSNRDVGTQYF.

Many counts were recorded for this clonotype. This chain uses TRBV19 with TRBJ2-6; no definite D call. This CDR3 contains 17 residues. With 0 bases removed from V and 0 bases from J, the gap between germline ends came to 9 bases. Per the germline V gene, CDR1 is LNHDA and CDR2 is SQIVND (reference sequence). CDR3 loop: CASSIDPGYSGANVLTF. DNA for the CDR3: TGTGCCAGTAGTATAGATCCAGGTTACTCTGGGGCCAACGTCCTGACTTTC.

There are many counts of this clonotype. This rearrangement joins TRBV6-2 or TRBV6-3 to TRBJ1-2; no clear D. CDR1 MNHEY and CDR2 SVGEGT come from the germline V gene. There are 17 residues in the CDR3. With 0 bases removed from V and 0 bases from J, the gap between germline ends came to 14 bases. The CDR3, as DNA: TGTGCCAGCAGTTACTCCCCAGCAGGCCAAGCTAACTATGGCTACACCTTC. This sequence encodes CASSYSPAGQANYGYTF.

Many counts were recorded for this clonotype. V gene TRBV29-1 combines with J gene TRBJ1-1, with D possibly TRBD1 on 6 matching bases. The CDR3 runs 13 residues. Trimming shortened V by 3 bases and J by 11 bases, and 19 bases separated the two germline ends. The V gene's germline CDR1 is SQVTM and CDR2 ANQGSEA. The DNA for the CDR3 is TGCAGCGTTGACCCCAGGGGAACTAAGCGGGCTTTCTTT. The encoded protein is CSVDPRGTKRAFF.

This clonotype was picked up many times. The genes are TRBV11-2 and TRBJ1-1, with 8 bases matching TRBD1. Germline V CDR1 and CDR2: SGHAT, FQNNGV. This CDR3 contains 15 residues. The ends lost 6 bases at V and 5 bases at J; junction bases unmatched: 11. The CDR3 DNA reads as TGTGCCAGCAGAAACAGGGGGGGCAGTAGAACTGAAGCTTTCTTT. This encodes CASRNRGGSRTEAFF.

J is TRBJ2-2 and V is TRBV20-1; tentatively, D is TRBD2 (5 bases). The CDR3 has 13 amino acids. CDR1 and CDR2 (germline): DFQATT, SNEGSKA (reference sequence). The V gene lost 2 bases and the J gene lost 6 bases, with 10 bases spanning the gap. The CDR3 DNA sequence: TGCAGTGCTAGACCCAGCGGACCCGGGGAGCTGTTTTTT. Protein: CSARPSGPGELFF.

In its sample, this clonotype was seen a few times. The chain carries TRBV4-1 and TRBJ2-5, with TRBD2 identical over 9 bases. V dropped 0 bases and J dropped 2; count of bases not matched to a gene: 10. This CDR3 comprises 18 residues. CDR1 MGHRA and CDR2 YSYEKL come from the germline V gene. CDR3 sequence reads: CASSQDSVPSGKQETQYF. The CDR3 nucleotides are TGCGCCAGCAGCCAAGATTCTGTGCCTAGCGGGAAGCAAGAGACCCAGTACTTC.

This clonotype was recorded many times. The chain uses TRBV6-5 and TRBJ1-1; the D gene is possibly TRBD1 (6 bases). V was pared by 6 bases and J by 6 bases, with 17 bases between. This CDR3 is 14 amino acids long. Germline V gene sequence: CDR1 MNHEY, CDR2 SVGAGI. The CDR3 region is CASRALGGFAEAFF. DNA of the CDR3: TGTGCCAGCAGGGCGTTAGGGGGGTTCGCTGAAGCTTTCTTT.

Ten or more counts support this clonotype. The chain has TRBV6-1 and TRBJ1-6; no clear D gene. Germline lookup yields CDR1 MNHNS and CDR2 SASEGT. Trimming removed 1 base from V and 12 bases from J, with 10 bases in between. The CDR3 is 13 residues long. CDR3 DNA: TGTGCCAGCAGTGAAGACTACACTCTACCCCTCCACTTT. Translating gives CASSEDYTLPLHF.

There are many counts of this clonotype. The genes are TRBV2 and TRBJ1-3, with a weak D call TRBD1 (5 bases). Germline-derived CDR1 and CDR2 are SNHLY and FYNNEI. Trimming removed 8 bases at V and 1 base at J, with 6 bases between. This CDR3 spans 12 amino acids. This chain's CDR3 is CASWGSGNTIYF. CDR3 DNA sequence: TGTGCCAGCTGGGGGTCTGGAAACACCATATATTTT.

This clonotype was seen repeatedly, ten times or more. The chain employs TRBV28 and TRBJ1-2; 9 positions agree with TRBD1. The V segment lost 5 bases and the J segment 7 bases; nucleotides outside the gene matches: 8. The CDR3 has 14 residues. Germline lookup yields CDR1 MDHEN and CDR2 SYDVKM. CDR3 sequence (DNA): TGTGCCAGCAGTCTAAGGCTGGGACAGGGTGGCTACACCTTC. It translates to CASSLRLGQGGYTF.

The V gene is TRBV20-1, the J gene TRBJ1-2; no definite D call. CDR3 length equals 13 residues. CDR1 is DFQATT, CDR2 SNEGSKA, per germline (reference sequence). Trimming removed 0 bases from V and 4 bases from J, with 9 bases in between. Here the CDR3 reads CSARDRRGYGYTF. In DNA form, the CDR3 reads TGCAGTGCTAGAGATCGGCGGGGCTATGGCTACACCTTC.

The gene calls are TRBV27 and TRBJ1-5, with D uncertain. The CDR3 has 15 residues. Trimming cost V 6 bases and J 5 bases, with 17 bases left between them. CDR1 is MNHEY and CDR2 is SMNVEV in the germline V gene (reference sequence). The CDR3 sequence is CASSSSWGSDQPQHF. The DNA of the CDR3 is TGTGCCAGCAGCTCTAGCTGGGGTTCGGATCAGCCCCAGCATTTT.

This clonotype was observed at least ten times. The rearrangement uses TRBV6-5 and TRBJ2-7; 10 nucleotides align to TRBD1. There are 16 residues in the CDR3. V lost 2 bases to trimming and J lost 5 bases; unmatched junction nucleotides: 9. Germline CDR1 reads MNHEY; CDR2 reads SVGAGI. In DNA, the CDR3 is TGTGCCAGCAGTTACGATCGGGGACAGGGGAACAACGAGCAGTACTTC. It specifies CASSYDRGQGNNEQYF.

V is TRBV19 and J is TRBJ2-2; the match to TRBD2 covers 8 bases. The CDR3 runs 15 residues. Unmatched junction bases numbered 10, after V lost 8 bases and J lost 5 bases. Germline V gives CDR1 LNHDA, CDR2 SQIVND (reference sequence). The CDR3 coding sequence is TGTGCCAGTCGGCCAAGCGGGAGTGGAACCGGGGAGCTGTTTTTT. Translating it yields CASRPSGSGTGELFF.

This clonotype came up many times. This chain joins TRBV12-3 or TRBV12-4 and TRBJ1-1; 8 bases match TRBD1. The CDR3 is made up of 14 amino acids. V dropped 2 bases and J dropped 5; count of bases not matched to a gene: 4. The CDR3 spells CASSLQGARTEAFF. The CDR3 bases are TGTGCCAGCAGTTTACAGGGGGCCCGGACTGAAGCTTTCTTT.

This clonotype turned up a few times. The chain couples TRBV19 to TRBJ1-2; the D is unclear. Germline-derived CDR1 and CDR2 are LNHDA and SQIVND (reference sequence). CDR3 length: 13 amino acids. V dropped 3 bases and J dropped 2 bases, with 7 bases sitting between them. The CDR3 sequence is CASSMAGNYGYTF. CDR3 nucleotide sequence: TGTGCCAGTAGTATGGCGGGAAACTATGGCTACACCTTC.

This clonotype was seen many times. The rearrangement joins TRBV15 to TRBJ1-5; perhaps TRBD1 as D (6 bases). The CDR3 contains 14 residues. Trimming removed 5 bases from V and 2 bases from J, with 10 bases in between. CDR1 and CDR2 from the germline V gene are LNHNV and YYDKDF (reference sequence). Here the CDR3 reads CATSPYRGNQPQHF. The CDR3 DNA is TGTGCCACCAGCCCCTACAGGGGCAATCAGCCCCAGCATTTT. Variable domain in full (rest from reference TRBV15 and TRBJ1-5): DAMVIQNPRYQVTQFGKPVTLSCSQTLNHNVMYWYQQKSSQAPKLLFHYYDKDFNNEADTPDNFQSRRPNTSFCFLDIRSPGLGDTAMYLCATSPYRGNQPQHFGDGTRLSIL.

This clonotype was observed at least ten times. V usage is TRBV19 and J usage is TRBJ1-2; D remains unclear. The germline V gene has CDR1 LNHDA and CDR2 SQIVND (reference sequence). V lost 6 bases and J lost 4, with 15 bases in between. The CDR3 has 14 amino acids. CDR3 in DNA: TGTGCCAGTAGACTTTTAAGACGGAGCTATGGCTACACCTTC. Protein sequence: CASRLLRRSYGYTF.

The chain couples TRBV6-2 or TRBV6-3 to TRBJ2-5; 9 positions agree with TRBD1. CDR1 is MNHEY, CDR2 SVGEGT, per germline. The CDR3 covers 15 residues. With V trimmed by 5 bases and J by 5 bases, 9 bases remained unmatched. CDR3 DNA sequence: TGTGCCAGCAGTGACGGGGACAGGGTGGCGGAGACCCAGTACTTC. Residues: CASSDGDRVAETQYF.